A selection of T cell receptor beta chains follows, all from one sample in a study of yellow fever vaccine responses in identical twins. TCRdb re-derived calls from the RT-PCR reads in MiXCR, one entry per CDR3 protein. Of under 20,000 distinct CDR3 sequences listed, 55% to 70% are singletons. Source: T cells from blood (PBMCs), unsorted or a sorted subset (not recorded which), taken before or after yellow fever vaccination (not recorded which). The receptor set was obtained from a woman aged 18 to 35 who received the yellow fever vaccine. Both conserved end residues are trimmed from each CDR3. The order of the fields is V gene, clone size, CDR3 protein. Clone sizes are given selectively: once, few, many, or a class where the clone is expanded.

TRBV6-2/TRBV6-3	-	ASSYSRQGATSSYNEQF
TRBV6-1	-	ASRPRGTGGNQPQH
TRBV3-1	-	ASSQGNNNQPQH
TRBV2	-	ASRGLAGEKLF
TRBV29-1	-	SVALGGHGYT
TRBV11-2	-	ASSLRGAHTEAF
TRBV12-3/TRBV12-4	-	ASSLYSGGQETQY
TRBV19	-	ASTMGLMNTEAF
TRBV10-3	-	AISVDRGTPYGYT
TRBV5-3	-	ARSSGTVKICGQPQH
TRBV2	-	ASISGTPTYEQY
TRBV12-3/TRBV12-4	-	ASSPIGTHTEAF
TRBV18	-	ASSPREGLNNEQF
TRBV14	once	ASSQIAFPDTQY
TRBV25-1	-	ASSGHRPADTIY
TRBV2	-	ASSVQMNTEAF
TRBV4-1	-	ASSQPIGDSYEQY
TRBV9	-	ASSVGTSVGETQY
TRBV6-2/TRBV6-3	-	ASSYWREASYNEQF
TRBV18	-	ASSPEGLAGEYEQY
TRBV11-2	-	ASREISGPYNEQF
TRBV9	-	ASSGQYSNQPQH
TRBV20-1	few	SVCQTNTEAF
TRBV5-4	-	AMTSGNTIY
TRBV4-3	-	ASSPLSGTSGTDTQY
TRBV18	few	ASSLRAFNQPQH
TRBV6-5	once	ASSYDSYNEQF